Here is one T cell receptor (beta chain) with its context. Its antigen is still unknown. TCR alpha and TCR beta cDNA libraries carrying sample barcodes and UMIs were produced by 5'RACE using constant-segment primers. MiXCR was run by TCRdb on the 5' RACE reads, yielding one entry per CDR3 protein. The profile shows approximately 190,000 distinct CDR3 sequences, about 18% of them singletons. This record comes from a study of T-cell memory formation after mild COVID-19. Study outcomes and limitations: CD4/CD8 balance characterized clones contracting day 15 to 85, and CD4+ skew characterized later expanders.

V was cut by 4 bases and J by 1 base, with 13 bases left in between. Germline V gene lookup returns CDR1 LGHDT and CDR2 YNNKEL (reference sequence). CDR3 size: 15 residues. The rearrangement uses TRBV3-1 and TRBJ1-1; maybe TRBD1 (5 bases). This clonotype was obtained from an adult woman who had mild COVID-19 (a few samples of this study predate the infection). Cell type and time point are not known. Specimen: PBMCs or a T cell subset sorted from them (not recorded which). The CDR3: CASSRPARGNTEAFF. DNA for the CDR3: TGTGCCAGCAGCCGCCCGGCTAGGGGGAACACTGAAGCTTTCTTT.